This T cell receptor beta chain was sequenced for a study of identical twins. Study-wide results and caveats: Cord blood beta clonotypes present at high abundance carried fewer insertions; no such pattern appeared in memory repertoires.

Notes on this clonotype: Its specificity is unknown.

Each cDNA held unique molecular identifiers, and template switching gave it a universal primer site. One entry per CDR3 protein results from TCRdb running MiXCR on the 5' RACE reads. There are some 710,000 distinct CDR3 sequences in the sample; around 6% occur only once, and 1.5% to 2% lies in the top ten. Germline V gives CDR1 MNHEY, CDR2 SMNVEV (reference sequence). The V end lost 2 bases, the J end lost 9 bases, and 13 bases lay between the germline ends. The CDR3 length is 14 residues. Sample: naive T cells sorted from blood. This chain uses TRBV27 with TRBJ2-2; D is ambiguous. The clonotype was recovered from a man aged 18 to 29 in good health. Here the CDR3 DNA reads TGTGCCAGCAGTTTAGTGTCAGCCCCCCGGGAGCTGTTTTTT. Translating it yields CASSLVSAPRELFF.